These 3 T cell receptor beta chains were all obtained from the same sample, sequenced in a study of T cells after yellow fever vaccination. TCRdb reanalysed the 5' RACE reads using MiXCR and keeps one entry per CDR3 protein. The sample records some 560,000 distinct CDR3 sequences, less than 20% being singletons. The sample was PBMCs, taken 5 to 6 days after the first yellow fever vaccination. These receptors all come from a man younger than 35 who received the YFV17D yellow fever vaccine.

This chain uses TRBV7-6 with TRBJ2-5, with TRBD2 matching 7 bases. V shed 5 bases, J shed 1 base, and the junction held 10 bases outside the gene matches. Germline V lookup: CDR1 SGHVS, CDR2 FNYEAQ. The length of the CDR3 is 16 residues. The CDR3 here is CASSGISGALQETQYF. CDR3 nucleotide sequence: TGTGCCAGCAGCGGTATAAGCGGGGCCCTCCAAGAGACCCAGTACTTC. Supplemented by reference TRBV7-6 and TRBJ2-5, the full variable domain reads GAGVSQSPRYKVTKRGQDVALRCDPISGHVSLYWYRQALGQGPEFLTYFNYEAQQDKSGLPNDRFSAERPEGSISTLTIQRTEQRDSAMYRCASSGISGALQETQYFGPGTRLLVL.

This clonotype was counted many times. The J gene is TRBJ2-3, the V gene TRBV6-5, with 11 bases matching TRBD2. Trimming removed 0 bases from V and 6 bases from J; junction bases left unmatched: 11. The length of the CDR3 is 18 residues. Germline V lookup: CDR1 MNHEY, CDR2 SVGAGI. The CDR3 DNA is TGTGCCAGCAGTTACTCGATGCTAGCGGGGGGCCTCGGGGATACGCAGTATTTT. Its translation: CASSYSMLAGGLGDTQYF.

Concerning this clonotype: A read error may account for a junction end that differs from germline. The chain is built from TRBV6-2 or TRBV6-3 and TRBJ2-5; D call uncertain. Germline V gene data show CDR1 as MNHEY and CDR2 as SVGEGT. This CDR3 contains 11 residues. The CDR3 sequence: CASSYSRTVDF. CDR3 sequence (DNA): TGTGCCAGCAGTTACTCTAGGACGGTGGACTTC.